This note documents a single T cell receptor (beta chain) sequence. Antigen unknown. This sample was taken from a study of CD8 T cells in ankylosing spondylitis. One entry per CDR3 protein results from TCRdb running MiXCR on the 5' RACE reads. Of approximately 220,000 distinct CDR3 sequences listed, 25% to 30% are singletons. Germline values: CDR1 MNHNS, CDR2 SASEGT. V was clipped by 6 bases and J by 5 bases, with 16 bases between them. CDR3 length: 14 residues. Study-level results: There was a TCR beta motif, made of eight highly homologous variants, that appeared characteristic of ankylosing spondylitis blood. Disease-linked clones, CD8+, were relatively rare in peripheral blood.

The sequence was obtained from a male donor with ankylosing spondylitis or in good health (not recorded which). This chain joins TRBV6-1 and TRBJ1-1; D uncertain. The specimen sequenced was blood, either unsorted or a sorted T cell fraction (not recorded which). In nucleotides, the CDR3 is TGTGCCAGCAGGGAACCCGGGAGCGTGACTGAAGCTTTCTTT. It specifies CASREPGSVTEAFF.